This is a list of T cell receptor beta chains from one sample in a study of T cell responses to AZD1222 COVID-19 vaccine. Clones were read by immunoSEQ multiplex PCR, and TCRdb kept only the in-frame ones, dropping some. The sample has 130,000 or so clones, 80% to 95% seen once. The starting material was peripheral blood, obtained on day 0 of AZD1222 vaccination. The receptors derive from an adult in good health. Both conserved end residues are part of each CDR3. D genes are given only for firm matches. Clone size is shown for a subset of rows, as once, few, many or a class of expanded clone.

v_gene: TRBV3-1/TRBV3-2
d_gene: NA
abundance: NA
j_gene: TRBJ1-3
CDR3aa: CASSQDPGNTIYF
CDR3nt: TGTGCCAGCAGCCAAGATCCTGGAAACACCATATATTTT

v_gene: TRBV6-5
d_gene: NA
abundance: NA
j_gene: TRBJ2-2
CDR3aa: CASSYFSGTRPGELFF
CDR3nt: TGTGCCAGCAGTTACTTCTCCGGGACGAGGCCCGGGGAGCTGTTTTTT

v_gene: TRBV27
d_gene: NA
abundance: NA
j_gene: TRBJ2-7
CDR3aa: CASSLSLGFYEQYF
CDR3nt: TGTGCCAGCAGTTTATCACTAGGATTCTACGAGCAGTACTTC

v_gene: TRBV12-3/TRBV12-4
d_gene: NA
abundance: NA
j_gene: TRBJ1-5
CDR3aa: CASSPTGNQPQHF
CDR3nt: TGTGCCAGCAGTCCGACAGGCAATCAGCCCCAGCATTTT

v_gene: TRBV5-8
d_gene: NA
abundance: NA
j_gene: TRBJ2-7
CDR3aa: CASSSPGRTTYEQYF
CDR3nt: TGTGCCAGCAGCTCGCCGGGACGGACCACCTACGAGCAGTACTTC

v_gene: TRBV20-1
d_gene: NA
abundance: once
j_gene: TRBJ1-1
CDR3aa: CSASNQGNTEAFF
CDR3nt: TGCAGTGCTAGTAACCAGGGGAACACTGAAGCTTTCTTT

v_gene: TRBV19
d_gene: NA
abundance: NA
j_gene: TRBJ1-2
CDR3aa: CASSGGYGYTF
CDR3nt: TGTGCCAGTAGCGGCGGCTATGGCTACACCTTC

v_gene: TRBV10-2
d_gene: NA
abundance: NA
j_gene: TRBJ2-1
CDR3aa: CASSQYHLTYNEQFF
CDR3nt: TGCGCCAGCAGTCAGTATCACCTAACATACAATGAGCAGTTCTTC

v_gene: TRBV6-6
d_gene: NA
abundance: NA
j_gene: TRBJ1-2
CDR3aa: CASSYVQGRHGYTF
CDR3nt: TGTGCCAGCAGTTACGTCCAGGGACGTCATGGCTACACCTTC

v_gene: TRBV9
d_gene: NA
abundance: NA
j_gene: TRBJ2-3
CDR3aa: CASSVATTDTQYF
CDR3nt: TGTGCCAGCAGCGTAGCCACGACAGATACGCAGTATTTT

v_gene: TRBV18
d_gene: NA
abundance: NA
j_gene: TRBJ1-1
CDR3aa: CASSPVGEAFF
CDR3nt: TGTGCCAGCTCGCCCGTCGGGGAAGCTTTCTTT

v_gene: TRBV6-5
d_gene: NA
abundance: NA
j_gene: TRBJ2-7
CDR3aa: CASSYSRESEQYF
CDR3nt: TGTGCCAGCAGTTACTCTCGGGAAAGCGAGCAGTACTTC

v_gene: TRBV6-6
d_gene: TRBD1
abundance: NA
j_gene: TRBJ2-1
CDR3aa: CASSYRGGMYNEQFF
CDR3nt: TGTGCCAGCAGTTACAGAGGGGGCATGTACAATGAGCAGTTCTTC

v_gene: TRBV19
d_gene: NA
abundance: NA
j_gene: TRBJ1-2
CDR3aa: CASSTRQGTYGYTF
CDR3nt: TGTGCCAGTAGTACAAGGCAGGGGACCTATGGCTACACCTTC

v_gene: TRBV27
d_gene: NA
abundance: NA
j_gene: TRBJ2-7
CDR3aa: CASSSFLSYEQYF
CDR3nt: TGTGCCAGCAGTTCATTCCTCTCCTACGAGCAGTACTTC

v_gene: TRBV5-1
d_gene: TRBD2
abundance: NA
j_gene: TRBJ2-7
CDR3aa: CASSLGRDGGTQYF
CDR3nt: TGCGCCAGCAGCTTAGGGAGGGACGGAGGCACGCAGTACTTC

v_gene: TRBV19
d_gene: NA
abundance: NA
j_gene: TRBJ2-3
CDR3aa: CASSLQTSTDTQYF
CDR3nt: TGTGCCAGTAGCCTTCAGACAAGCACAGATACGCAGTATTTT

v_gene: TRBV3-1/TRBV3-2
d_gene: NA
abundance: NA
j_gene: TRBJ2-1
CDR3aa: CASSQEIQGSYNEQFF
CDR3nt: TGTGCCAGCAGCCAAGAGATCCAGGGATCCTACAATGAGCAGTTCTTC

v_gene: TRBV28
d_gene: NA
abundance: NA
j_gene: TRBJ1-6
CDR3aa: CASSLLLGSYNSPLHF
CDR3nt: TGTGCCAGCAGTTTACTTCTGGGCTCCTATAATTCACCCCTCCACTTT

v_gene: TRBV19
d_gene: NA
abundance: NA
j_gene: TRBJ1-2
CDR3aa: CASSKRDQGTNYGYTF
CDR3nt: TGTGCCAGTAGCAAGAGAGATCAGGGAACTAACTATGGCTACACCTTC

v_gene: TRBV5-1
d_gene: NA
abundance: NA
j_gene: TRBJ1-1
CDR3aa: CASSLFLNTEAFF
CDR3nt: TGCGCCAGCAGCTTGTTTCTGAACACTGAAGCTTTCTTT

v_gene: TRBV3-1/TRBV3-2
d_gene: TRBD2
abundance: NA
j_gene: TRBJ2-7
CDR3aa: CASSPAGSGSYEQYF
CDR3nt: TGTGCCAGCAGCCCAGCGGGGAGTGGGTCCTACGAGCAGTACTTC

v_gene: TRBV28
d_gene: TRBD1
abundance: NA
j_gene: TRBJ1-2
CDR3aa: CASHGRGRDYGYTF
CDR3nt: TGTGCCAGCCATGGAAGGGGGCGCGACTATGGCTACACCTTC

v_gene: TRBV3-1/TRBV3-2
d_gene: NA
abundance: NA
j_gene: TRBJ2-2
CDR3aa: CASSQDIEGENTGELFF
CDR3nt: TGTGCCAGCAGCCAAGATATTGAGGGAGAGAACACCGGGGAGCTGTTTTTT

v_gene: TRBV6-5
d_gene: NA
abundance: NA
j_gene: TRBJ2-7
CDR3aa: CASRSGQFEGEQYF
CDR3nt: TGTGCCAGCAGAAGTGGCCAGTTTGAGGGGGAGCAGTACTTC

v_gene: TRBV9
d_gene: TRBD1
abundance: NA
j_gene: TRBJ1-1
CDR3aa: CASSVHGTGNGGQMNTEAFF
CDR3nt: TGTGCCAGCAGCGTGCACGGGACAGGGAACGGTGGACAGATGAACACTGAAGCTTTCTTT

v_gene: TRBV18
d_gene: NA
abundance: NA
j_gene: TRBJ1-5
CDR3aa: CASSPLRTSNQPQHF
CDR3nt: TGTGCCAGCTCACCACTCAGGACCAGCAATCAGCCCCAGCATTTT

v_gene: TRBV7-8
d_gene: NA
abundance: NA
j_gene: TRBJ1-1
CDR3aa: CASMGQNIEAFF
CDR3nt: TGTGCCAGCATGGGCCAGAACATTGAAGCTTTCTTT

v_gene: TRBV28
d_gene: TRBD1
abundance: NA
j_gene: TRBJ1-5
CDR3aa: CASKLFRARGHQPQHF
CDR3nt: TGTGCCAGCAAACTATTCAGGGCCAGGGGGCATCAGCCCCAGCATTTT

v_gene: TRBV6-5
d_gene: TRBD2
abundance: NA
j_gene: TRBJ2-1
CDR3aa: CASRGTSEYNEQFF
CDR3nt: TGTGCCAGCAGGGGGACTAGTGAATACAATGAGCAGTTCTTC

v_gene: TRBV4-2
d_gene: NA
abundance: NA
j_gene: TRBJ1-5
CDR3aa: CASSQDLGGGPRPQHF
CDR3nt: TGTGCCAGCAGCCAAGATTTGGGTGGGGGCCCCAGGCCCCAGCATTTT

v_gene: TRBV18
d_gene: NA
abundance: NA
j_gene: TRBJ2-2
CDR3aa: CASSYGGNTGELFF
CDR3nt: TGTGCCAGCTCCTACGGAGGGAACACCGGGGAGCTGTTTTTT

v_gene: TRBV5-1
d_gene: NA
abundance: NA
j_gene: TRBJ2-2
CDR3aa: CASSSAQGYTGELFF
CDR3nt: TGCGCCAGCAGCAGCGCTCAAGGTTACACCGGGGAGCTGTTTTTT

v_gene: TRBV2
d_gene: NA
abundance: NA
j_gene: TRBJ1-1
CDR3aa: CASSRKGSGAHGNTEAFF
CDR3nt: TGTGCCAGCAGTCGCAAGGGGTCAGGGGCGCACGGGAACACTGAAGCTTTCTTT

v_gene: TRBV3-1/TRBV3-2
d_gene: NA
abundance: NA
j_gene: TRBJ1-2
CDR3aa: CASSQEVEWGYTF
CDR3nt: TGTGCCAGCAGCCAAGAAGTGGAGTGGGGCTACACCTTC

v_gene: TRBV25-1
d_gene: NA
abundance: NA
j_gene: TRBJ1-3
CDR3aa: CASSGTKPGSGNTIYF
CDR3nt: TGTGCCAGCAGTGGGACCAAGCCAGGCTCTGGAAACACCATATATTTT

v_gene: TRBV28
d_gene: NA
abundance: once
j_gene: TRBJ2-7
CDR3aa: CASSLPWGDSYEQYF
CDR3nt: TGTGCCAGCAGTCTCCCTTGGGGGGACTCCTACGAGCAGTACTTC

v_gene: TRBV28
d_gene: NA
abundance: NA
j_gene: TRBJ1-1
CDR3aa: CASRRTQFVAEAFF
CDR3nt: TGTGCCAGCAGACGGACCCAGTTTGTTGCTGAAGCTTTCTTT

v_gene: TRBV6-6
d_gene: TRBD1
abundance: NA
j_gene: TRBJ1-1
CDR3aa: CASSRQGITGNTEAFF
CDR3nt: TGTGCCAGCAGTCGACAGGGGATCACGGGGAACACTGAAGCTTTCTTT

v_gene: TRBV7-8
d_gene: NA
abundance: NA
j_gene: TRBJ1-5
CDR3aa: CASSLVGNQPQHF
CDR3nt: TGTGCCAGCAGCCTCGTAGGCAATCAGCCCCAGCATTTT

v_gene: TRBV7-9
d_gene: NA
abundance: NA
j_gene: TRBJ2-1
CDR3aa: CASSLGFRRGQWGEQFF
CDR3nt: TGTGCCAGCAGCCTCGGGTTTAGGAGGGGGCAGTGGGGTGAGCAGTTCTTC

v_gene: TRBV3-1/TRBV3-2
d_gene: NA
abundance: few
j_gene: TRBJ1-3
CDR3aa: CASSQGRTGANTIYF
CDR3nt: TGTGCCAGCAGCCAGGGAAGGACTGGAGCCAACACCATATATTTT

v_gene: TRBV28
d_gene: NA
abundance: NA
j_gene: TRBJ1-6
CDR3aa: CASSLTRRYNSPLHF
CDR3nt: TGTGCCAGCAGCCTTACCCGACGCTATAATTCACCCCTCCACTTT

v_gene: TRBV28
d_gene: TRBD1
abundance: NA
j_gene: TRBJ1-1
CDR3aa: CASGQDFIGATEAFF
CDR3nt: TGTGCCAGTGGACAGGACTTTATCGGAGCGACTGAAGCTTTCTTT

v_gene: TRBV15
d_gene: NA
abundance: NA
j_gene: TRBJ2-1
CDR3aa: CATSRDPGATNEQFF
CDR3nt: TGTGCCACCAGCAGAGACCCGGGAGCGACCAATGAGCAGTTCTTC

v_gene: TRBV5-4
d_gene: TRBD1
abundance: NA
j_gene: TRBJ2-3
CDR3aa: CASSAQGTDTQYF
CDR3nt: TGTGCCAGCAGCGCACAGGGGACAGATACGCAGTATTTT

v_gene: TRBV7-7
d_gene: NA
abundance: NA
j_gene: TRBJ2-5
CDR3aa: CASSSRTPPETQYF
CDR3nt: TGTGCCAGCAGCTCGCGGACGCCGCCCGAGACCCAGTACTTC

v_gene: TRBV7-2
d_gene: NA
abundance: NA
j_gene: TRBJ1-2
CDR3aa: CASSLQGDYGYTF
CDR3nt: TGTGCCAGCAGCTTACAGGGTGACTATGGCTACACCTTC

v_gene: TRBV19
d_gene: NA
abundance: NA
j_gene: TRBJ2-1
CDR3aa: CASSIAFGTPGNEQFF
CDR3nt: TGTGCCAGTAGTATTGCATTTGGGACACCTGGGAATGAGCAGTTCTTC

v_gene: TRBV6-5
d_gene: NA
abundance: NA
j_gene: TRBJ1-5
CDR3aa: CASSYLIGVQPQHF
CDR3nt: TGTGCCAGCAGTTACTTAATCGGGGTTCAGCCCCAGCATTTT

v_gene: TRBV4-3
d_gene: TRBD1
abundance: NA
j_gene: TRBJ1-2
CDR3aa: CASSQETGGSYGYTF
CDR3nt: TGCGCCAGCAGCCAAGAAACAGGGGGAAGCTATGGCTACACCTTC

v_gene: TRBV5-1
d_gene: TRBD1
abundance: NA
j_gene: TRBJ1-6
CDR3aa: CASSLGVAGGGSPLHF
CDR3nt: TGCGCCAGCAGCTTGGGAGTAGCAGGGGGCGGTTCACCCCTCCACTTT

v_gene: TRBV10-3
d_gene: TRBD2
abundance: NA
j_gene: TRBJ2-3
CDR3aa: CAISAKGLAGYDTQYF
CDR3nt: TGTGCCATCAGTGCCAAAGGACTAGCGGGATATGATACGCAGTATTTT

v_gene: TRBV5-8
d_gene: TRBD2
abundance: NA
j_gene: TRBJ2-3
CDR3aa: CASVLGLARDTQYF
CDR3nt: TGTGCCAGTGTCCTGGGACTAGCCCGAGATACGCAGTATTTT

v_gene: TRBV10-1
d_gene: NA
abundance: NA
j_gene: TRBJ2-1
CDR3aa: CASSERGAYNEQFF
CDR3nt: TGCGCCAGCAGTGAACGGGGAGCCTACAATGAGCAGTTCTTC

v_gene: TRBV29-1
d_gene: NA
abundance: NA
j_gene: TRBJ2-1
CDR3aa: CSVDGGLSSYNEQFF
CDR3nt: TGCAGCGTTGACGGCGGCCTAAGCTCCTACAATGAGCAGTTCTTC

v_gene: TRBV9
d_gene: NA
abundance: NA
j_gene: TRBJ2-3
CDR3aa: CASSTRDYTDTQYF
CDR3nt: TGTGCCAGCAGCACCCGGGATTACACAGATACGCAGTATTTT